A selection of T cell receptor beta chains follows, all from one sample in a study of regulatory T cells in long-lasting Graves disease. TCRdb re-derived calls from the multiplex PCR reads in MiXCR, one entry per CDR3 protein. This sample has approximately 470,000 distinct CDR3 sequences, with around 15% found just once. These data were also filed under a second study, of T cells in Graves' hyperthyroidism and ophthalmopathy.

The sequencing used peripheral blood mononuclear cells (PBMCs), collected at new diagnosis, from a patient treated with antithyroid drugs. The receptors here all came from a man aged 40-55 years with Graves disease. Both conserved end residues are part of each CDR3. A D gene is named only where the DNA matches it firmly. Expanded clones get a size class; other rows say once, few or many, or leave the size out.

clone_size	v_call	d_call	j_call	cdr3_aa	cdr3_nt
many	TRBV11-2	TRBD1	TRBJ1-5	CASSLSGGRNQPQHF	TGTGCCAGCAGCTTATCAGGGGGCCGCAATCAGCCCCAGCATTTT
many	TRBV11-2	.	TRBJ2-1	CASSLEKRANEQFF	TGTGCCAGCAGCTTAGAGAAAAGGGCCAATGAGCAGTTCTTC
many	TRBV20-1	.	TRBJ1-6	CSARGRRESPLHF	TGCAGTGCCCGGGGGCGGCGGGAATCACCCCTCCACTTT
.	TRBV19	TRBD1	TRBJ2-5	CASSMDREETQYF	TGTGCCAGTAGTATGGACAGGGAAGAGACCCAGTACTTC
many	TRBV20-1	.	TRBJ2-7	CSARGGGGEQYF	TGCAGTGCTAGAGGAGGCGGCGGGGAGCAGTACTTC
few	TRBV6-1	.	TRBJ1-2	CASSATPGGGYTF	TGTGCCAGCAGTGCCACCCCGGGGGGCGGCTACACCTTC
few	TRBV6-5	TRBD1	TRBJ2-7	CASSSPGTGGGNEQYF	TGCGCCAGCAGTTCCCCCGGGACAGGGGGCGGGAACGAGCAGTACTTC
many	TRBV12-3/TRBV12-4	TRBD1	TRBJ2-2	CASSPHTGVPKAGELFF	TGTGCCAGCAGTCCGCATACAGGGGTACCCAAGGCCGGGGAGCTGTTTTTT
.	TRBV20-1	.	TRBJ1-2	CSATETVNYGYTF	TGCAGTGCTACCGAGACAGTTAACTATGGCTACACCTTC
few	TRBV6-1	.	TRBJ2-7	CASNRGTYEQYF	TGTGCCAGCAATAGGGGGACCTACGAGCAGTACTTC
many	TRBV20-1	TRBD2	TRBJ2-7	CSASSGGSYEQYF	TGCAGTGCTAGTAGCGGGGGATCCTACGAGCAGTACTTC
.	TRBV18	.	TRBJ2-1	CASSPVPSSYNEQFF	TGTGCCAGCTCACCGGTCCCGAGCTCCTACAATGAGCAGTTCTTC
few	TRBV12-3/TRBV12-4	.	TRBJ1-5	CASSFGREVISPQHF	TGTGCCAGCAGTTTCGGCAGAGAAGTAATCAGCCCCCAGCATTTT